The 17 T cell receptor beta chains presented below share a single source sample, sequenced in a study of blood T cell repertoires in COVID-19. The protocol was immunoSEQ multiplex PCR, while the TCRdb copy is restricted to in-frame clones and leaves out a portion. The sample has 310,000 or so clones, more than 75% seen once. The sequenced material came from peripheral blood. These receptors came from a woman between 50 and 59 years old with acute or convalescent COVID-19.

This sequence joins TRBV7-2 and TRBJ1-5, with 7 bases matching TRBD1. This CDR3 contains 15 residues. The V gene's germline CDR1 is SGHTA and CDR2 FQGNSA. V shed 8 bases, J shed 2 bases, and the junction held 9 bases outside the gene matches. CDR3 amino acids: CASSTGAGGNQPQHF. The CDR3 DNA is TGTGCCAGCTCTACAGGGGCGGGTGGCAATCAGCCCCAGCATTTT.

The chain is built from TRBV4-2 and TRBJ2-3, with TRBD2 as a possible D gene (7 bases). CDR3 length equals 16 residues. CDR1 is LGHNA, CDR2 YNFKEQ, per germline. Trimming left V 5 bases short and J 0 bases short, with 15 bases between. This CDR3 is CASSGGGGFSTDTQYF. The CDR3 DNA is TGTGCCAGCAGCGGGGGAGGGGGATTTAGCACAGATACGCAGTATTTT.

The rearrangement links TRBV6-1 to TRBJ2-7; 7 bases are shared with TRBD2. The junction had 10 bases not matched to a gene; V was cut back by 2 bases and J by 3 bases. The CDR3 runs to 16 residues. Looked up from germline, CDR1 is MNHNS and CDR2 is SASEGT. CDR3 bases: TGTGCCAGCAGTGAAAGCCAAGGACTAGTCTACTACGAGCAGTACTTC. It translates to CASSESQGLVYYEQYF.

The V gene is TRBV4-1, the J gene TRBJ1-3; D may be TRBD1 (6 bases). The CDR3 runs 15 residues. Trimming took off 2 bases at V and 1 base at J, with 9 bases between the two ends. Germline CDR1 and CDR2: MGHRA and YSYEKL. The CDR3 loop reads CASSQLTGSGNTIYF. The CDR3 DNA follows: TGCGCCAGCAGCCAACTGACAGGATCTGGAAACACCATATATTTT.

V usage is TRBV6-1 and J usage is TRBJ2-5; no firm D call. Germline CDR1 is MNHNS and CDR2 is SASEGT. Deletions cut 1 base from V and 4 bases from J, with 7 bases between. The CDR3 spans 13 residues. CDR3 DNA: TGTGCCAGCAGTGAAGTCCCGGGAGAGACCCAGTACTTC. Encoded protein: CASSEVPGETQYF.

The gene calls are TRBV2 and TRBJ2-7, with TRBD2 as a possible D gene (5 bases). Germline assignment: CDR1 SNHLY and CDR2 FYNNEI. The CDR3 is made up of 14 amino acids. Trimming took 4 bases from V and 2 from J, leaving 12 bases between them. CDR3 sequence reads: CASSGVSGTYEQYF. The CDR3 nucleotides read TGTGCCAGCAGTGGGGTGAGCGGAACCTACGAGCAGTACTTC. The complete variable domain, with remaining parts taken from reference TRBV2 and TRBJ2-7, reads EPEVTQTPSHQVTQMGQEVILRCVPISNHLYFYWYRQILGQKVEFLVSFYNNEISEKSEIFDDQFSVERPDGSNFTLKIRSTKLEDSAMYFCASSGVSGTYEQYFGPGTRLTVT.

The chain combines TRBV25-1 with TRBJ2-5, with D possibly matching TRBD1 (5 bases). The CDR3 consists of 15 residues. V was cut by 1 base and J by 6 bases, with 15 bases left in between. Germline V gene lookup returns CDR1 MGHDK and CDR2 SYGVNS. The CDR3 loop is CASSESGASGQTQYF. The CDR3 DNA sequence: TGTGCCAGCAGTGAATCTGGGGCCTCCGGGCAGACCCAGTACTTC.

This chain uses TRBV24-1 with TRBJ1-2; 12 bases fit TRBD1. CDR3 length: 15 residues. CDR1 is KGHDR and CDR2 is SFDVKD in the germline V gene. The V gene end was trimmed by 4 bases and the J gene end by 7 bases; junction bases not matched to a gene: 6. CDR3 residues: CATSEPGTGGSGYTF. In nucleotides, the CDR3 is TGTGCCACCAGTGAACCCGGGACAGGGGGCTCTGGCTACACCTTC.

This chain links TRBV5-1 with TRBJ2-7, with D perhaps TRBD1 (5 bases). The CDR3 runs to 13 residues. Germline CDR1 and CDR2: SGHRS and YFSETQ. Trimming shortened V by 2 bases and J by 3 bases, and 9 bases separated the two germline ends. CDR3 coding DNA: TGCGCCAGCAGCTTCCAGACAGACTACGAGCAGTACTTC. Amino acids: CASSFQTDYEQYF.

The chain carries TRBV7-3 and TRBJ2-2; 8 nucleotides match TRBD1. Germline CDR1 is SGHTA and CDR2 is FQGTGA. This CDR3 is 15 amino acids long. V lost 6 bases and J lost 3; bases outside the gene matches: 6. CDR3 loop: CASSTGTGHTGELFF. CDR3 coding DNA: TGTGCCAGCAGTACCGGGACAGGCCACACCGGGGAGCTGTTTTTT. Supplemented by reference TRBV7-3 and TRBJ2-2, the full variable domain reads GAGVSQTPSNKVTEKGKYVELRCDPISGHTALYWYRQSLGQGPEFLIYFQGTGAADDSGLPNDRFFAVRPEGSVSTLKIQRTERGDSAVYLCASSTGTGHTGELFFGEGSRLTVL.

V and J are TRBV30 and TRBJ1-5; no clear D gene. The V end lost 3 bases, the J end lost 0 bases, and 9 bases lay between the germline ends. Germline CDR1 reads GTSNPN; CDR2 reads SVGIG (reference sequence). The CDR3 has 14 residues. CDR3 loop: CAWSRENSNQPQHF. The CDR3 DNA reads TGTGCCTGGAGCCGGGAGAATAGCAATCAGCCCCAGCATTTT.

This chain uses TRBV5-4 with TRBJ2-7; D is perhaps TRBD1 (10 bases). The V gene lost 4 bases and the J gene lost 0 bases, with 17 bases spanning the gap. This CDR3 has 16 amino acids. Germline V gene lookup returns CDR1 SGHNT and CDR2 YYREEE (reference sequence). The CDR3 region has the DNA TGTGCCAGCAGCGACAGGGGGCGGGGGGGCTCCTACGAGCAGTACTTC. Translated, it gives CASSDRGRGGSYEQYF.

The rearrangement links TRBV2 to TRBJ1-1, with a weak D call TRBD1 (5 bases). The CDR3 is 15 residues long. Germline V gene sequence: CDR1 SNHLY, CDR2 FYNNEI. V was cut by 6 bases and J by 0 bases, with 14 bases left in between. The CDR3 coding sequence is TGTGCCAGCAGGAGACAGAGCACCATGAACACTGAAGCTTTCTTT. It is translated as CASRRQSTMNTEAFF.

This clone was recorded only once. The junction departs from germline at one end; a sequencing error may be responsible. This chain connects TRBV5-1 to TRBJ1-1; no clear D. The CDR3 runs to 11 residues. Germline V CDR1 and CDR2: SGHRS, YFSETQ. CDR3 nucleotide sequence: TGCGCCAGCGGCTTCTCCACTGAAGCTTTCTTT. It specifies CASGFSTEAFF.

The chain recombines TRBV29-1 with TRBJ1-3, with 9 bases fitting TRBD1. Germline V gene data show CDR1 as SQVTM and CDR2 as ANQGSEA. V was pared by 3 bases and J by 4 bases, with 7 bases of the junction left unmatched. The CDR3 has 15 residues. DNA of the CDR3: TGCAGCGTTGACCCACAGGGGGCAGTGGGAAACACCATATATTTT. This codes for CSVDPQGAVGNTIYF.

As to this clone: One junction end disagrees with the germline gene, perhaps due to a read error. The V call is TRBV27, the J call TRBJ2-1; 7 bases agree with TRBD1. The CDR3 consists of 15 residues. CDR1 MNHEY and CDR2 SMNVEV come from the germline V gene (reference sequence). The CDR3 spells CASRGVGPRQGLSLF. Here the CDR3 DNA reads TGTGCCAGCAGAGGCGTTGGGCCCCGACAGGGCTTAAGTCTCTTC.

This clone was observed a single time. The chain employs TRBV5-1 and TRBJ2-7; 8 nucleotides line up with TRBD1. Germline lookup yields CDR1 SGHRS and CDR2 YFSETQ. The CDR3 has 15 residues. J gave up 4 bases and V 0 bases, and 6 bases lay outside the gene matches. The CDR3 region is CASSLASRGPYEQYF. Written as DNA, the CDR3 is TGCGCCAGCAGCTTGGCCTCCAGGGGGCCTTACGAGCAGTACTTC.